The T cell receptor beta chain under discussion was sequenced for a study of brain T cells in children with intractable seizures. CDR1 is MNHEY and CDR2 is SVGAGI in the germline V gene. V lost 8 bases and J lost 0, with 8 bases in between. The CDR3 sequence is 14 residues long. Some clones are missing from TCRdb's copy, which holds only in-frame ones; the method was immunoSEQ multiplex PCR. Here the sample spans some 64,000 clones, approximately 95% being singletons. As to this clone: What it binds is not known.

Study conclusions and caveats: Patients' HCMV serostatus was unknown; virus specificity rests on CDR3 similarity alone.

The sequenced cases were selected for having the highest brain T cell transcript signatures. The starting material was peripheral blood, obtained at surgery. This receptor was identified in a boy under two years old with focal cortical dysplasia and intractable seizures. The gene calls are TRBV6-5 and TRBJ1-6; no clear D. CDR3 DNA sequence: TGTGCCAGCTACCTCAGCTCCTATAATTCACCCCTCCACTTT. Its protein is CASYLSSYNSPLHF.